This T cell receptor beta chain was obtained from a study of cytomegalovirus exposure and HLA in healthy donors. Only in-frame clones appear in the TCRdb table, and some are missing; sequencing was by immunoSEQ multiplex PCR. The data show roughly 140,000 clones, more than 85% seen once. V shed 5 bases and J shed 2 bases, with 10 bases lying between them. The CDR3 is made up of 14 amino acids. The germline V gene encodes CDR1 MNHEY and CDR2 SMNVEV (reference sequence). Study results and limitations: Among TCR sequences, most were rare, though some public TCRs appeared in many donors. Cytomegalovirus association was assigned to under 200 TCR beta chains. Testing in vitro showed a few CMV-associated chains specific for CMV antigens.

From the approximately 120-subject validation cohort, which was separate from the roughly 690-subject first cohort, the donors were drawn. This clone was seen once. Its matching antigen is unknown. Other DNA variants within this sample encode the same CDR3. The genes are TRBV27 and TRBJ1-5; D gene unclear. Input material: PBMCs. This TCR came from a man younger than 35 in good health and CMV-seronegative. Here the CDR3 reads CASSNRGGNQPQHF. The DNA for the CDR3 is TGTGCCAGCAGTAACCGTGGAGGCAATCAGCCCCAGCATTTT.